This TCR beta chain is drawn from a study of blood T cell repertoires in COVID-19. Authors' processing steps: The authors estimated nucleated cell counts from reference gene primer amplification. Here immunoSEQ multiplex PCR was the method, and the copy in TCRdb shows in-frame clones only, minus some. The DNA gave D and trimming, while V, J and clone size come from that table. Of a few hundred thousand clones in the sample, approximately 87% were seen once. The trim removed 4 bases at V and 4 bases at J, leaving 7 bases unmatched. The CDR3 has 15 residues. In germline, CDR1 is SGHVS, CDR2 FNYEAQ. This sequence was found in a man aged 55 to 70 with acute or convalescent COVID-19. Sequenced sample: peripheral blood. This rearrangement joins TRBV7-6 to TRBJ1-1; TRBD1 matches at 9 bases. This CDR3 is CASSSNRGQGTEAFF. The CDR3 DNA follows: TGTGCCAGCAGCTCCAACAGGGGGCAAGGCACTGAAGCTTTCTTT.